A selection of T cell receptor beta chains follows, all from one sample in a study of shared clonotypes between healthy human individuals. Sequenced by immunoSEQ multiplex PCR; TCRdb stores in-frame clones only, minus some. The sample includes about 2,200,000 clones, about 93% of them seen just once. The sample comprised naive CD8+ T cells from PBMCs. The receptors come from a young man in good health. Some clones in this sample may be carry-over from other donors' samples. Both conserved end residues are part of each CDR3. A D gene is named only where the DNA matches it firmly. Size values are once, few and many counts, or a class for expanded clones, and some rows have none.

j_gene | d_gene | v_gene | abundance | CDR3nt | CDR3aa
TRBJ2-4 | NA | TRBV5-6 | NA | TGTGCCAGCAGCTTACTGGACCAAAAAGGAAACATTCAGTACTTC | CASSLLDQKGNIQYF
TRBJ1-1 | NA | TRBV28 | NA | TGTGCCAGCCCACCTCGGGGGGCGGGGGACACTGAAGCTTTCTTT | CASPPRGAGDTEAFF
TRBJ2-7 | NA | TRBV5-1 | NA | TGCGCCAGCAGCTGGACCGCCACCCCCTACGAGCAGTACTTC | CASSWTATPYEQYF
TRBJ2-7 | NA | TRBV7-9 | NA | TGTGCCAGCAGCCCCCGGGACCTCCATCCCTACGAGCAGTACTTC | CASSPRDLHPYEQYF
TRBJ2-2 | NA | TRBV27 | NA | TGTGCCAGCAGTTTACACGGGGAGCTGTTTTTT | CASSLHGELFF
TRBJ2-1 | NA | TRBV7-3 | NA | TGTGCCAGCAGCCCCTTGACGCCATACAATGAGCAGTTCTTC | CASSPLTPYNEQFF
TRBJ1-4 | NA | TRBV9 | NA | TGTGCCAGCAGCGTATCCGATGAAAAACTGTTTTTT | CASSVSDEKLFF
TRBJ1-4 | TRBD1 | TRBV9 | NA | TGTGCCAGCAGCGTAACTGTTATGGGACAGGGTAACGAAAAACTGTTTTTT | CASSVTVMGQGNEKLFF
TRBJ2-5 | TRBD2 | TRBV9 | NA | TGTGCCAGCAGCGTAGAAGTCTCCCCTAGCGGGGGGCAAGAGACCCAGTACTTC | CASSVEVSPSGGQETQYF
TRBJ1-5 | NA | TRBV7-9 | NA | TGTGCCAGCAGCTACAGCCCGGACAGAGCTTACAATCAGCCCCAGCATTTT | CASSYSPDRAYNQPQHF
TRBJ2-7 | NA | TRBV19 | NA | TGTGCCAGTAGTAAAGGCAGATTTGCCGAGCAGTACTTC | CASSKGRFAEQYF
TRBJ2-7 | NA | TRBV5-1 | NA | TGCGCCAGCAGCTTGTGGGCGGGGGCCTCCTACGAGCAGTACTTC | CASSLWAGASYEQYF
TRBJ2-7 | NA | TRBV28 | NA | TGTGCCAGCAGCCTCCGGGACCTAGCGTACGAGCAGTACTTC | CASSLRDLAYEQYF
TRBJ2-7 | TRBD2 | TRBV28 | NA | TGTGCCAGCAGGCCGACTAGCGGCGAGCAGTACTTC | CASRPTSGEQYF
TRBJ2-7 | NA | TRBV29-1 | NA | TGCAGCGTTGGGGGCAGCACCTACGAGCAGTACTTC | CSVGGSTYEQYF
TRBJ2-2 | TRBD1 | TRBV7-3 | NA | TGTGCCAGCAGCTCTCTTGTGGGACAGGGCTCCACCGGGGAGCTGTTTTTT | CASSSLVGQGSTGELFF
TRBJ2-3 | NA | TRBV5-1 | NA | TGCGCCAGCAGCTTGGTAAGGGGGGCGTCAGATACGCAGTATTTT | CASSLVRGASDTQYF
TRBJ2-6 | TRBD1 | TRBV13 | once | TGTGCCAGCAGCTCCCGGGACAGGGCCTCATCTGGGGCCAACGTCCTGACTTTC | CASSSRDRASSGANVLTF
TRBJ1-1 | NA | TRBV19 | NA | TGTGCCAGTAGTATAGCAGCAGACTGGGCTTTCTTT | CASSIAADWAFF
TRBJ2-5 | TRBD1 | TRBV7-9 | NA | TGTGCCAGCAGCCTTCGCCAGGGGGCGAGAGAGACCCAGTACTTC | CASSLRQGARETQYF
TRBJ2-7 | NA | TRBV10-3 | NA | TGTGCCGCAGCCGGGATCGGCTCCTACGAGCAGTACTTC | CAAAGIGSYEQYF
TRBJ2-7 | NA | TRBV5-1 | NA | TGCGCCAGCAGCTTGGACAGGGCAGTCAAGGGTGAGCAGTACTTC | CASSLDRAVKGEQYF
TRBJ1-2 | TRBD1 | TRBV5-5 | few | TGTGCCAGCAGCTGGGCCTGGACAGGGATCTATGGCTACACCTTC | CASSWAWTGIYGYTF
TRBJ2-5 | NA | TRBV5-6 | NA | TGTGCCAGCAGCTTTTGGACAGTCGGGGAGACCCAGTACTTC | CASSFWTVGETQYF
TRBJ2-1 | TRBD1 | TRBV4-1 | NA | TGCGCCAGCAGCCATCTAGCAATGGGGACAGGGAGTTTAAATGAGCAGTTCTTC | CASSHLAMGTGSLNEQFF
TRBJ2-2 | TRBD2 | TRBV28 | NA | TGTGCCAGCGGATTTCTAGCGGGAACCACCGGGGAGCTGTTTTTT | CASGFLAGTTGELFF
TRBJ2-5 | NA | TRBV29-1 | NA | TGCAGCGGGGGACCGTACAGGGAGACCCAGTACTTC | CSGGPYRETQYF
TRBJ1-2 | NA | TRBV27 | NA | TGTGCCTCTGGCTACGCCTCGGGAGGCTACACCTTC | CASGYASGGYTF
TRBJ1-1 | NA | TRBV7-9 | NA | TGTGCCAGCAGTCCATGGAACACTGAAGCTTTCTTT | CASSPWNTEAFF
TRBJ2-5 | NA | TRBV9 | NA | TGTGCCAGCAGCACAGTGGGGGTTGAGGAGACCCAGTACTTC | CASSTVGVEETQYF
TRBJ2-2 | NA | TRBV9 | NA | TGTGCCAGCAGCGTAGAGGGGGGCACCGGGGAGCTGTTTTTT | CASSVEGGTGELFF
TRBJ1-1 | NA | TRBV4-3 | once | TGCGCCAGCAGCCAAGATTGGGCTGGATGGACTGAAGCTTTCTTT | CASSQDWAGWTEAFF
TRBJ2-7 | NA | TRBV7-6 | NA | TGTGCCAGCAGCTTAGGGGCTGGGGGACCCTACGAGCAGTACTTC | CASSLGAGGPYEQYF
TRBJ2-7 | NA | TRBV6-1 | NA | TGTGCCAGCAGCCTCACTGGCCCCGGTGAGCAGTACTTC | CASSLTGPGEQYF
TRBJ1-1 | NA | TRBV9 | few | TGTGCCAGCAGCGTAGCGGGTAACTTTGAAGCTTTCTTT | CASSVAGNFEAFF
TRBJ2-7 | NA | TRBV6-5 | NA | TGTGCCAGCACCTCCCGCGGGGGCTACTACGAGCAGTACTTC | CASTSRGGYYEQYF
TRBJ1-3 | NA | TRBV19 | NA | TGTGCCAGTAAACAGACTACTGGAAACACCATATATTTT | CASKQTTGNTIYF
TRBJ2-7 | NA | TRBV5-8 | once | TGTGCCAGCAGCCAGGTTCTCTCCTACGAGCAGTACTTC | CASSQVLSYEQYF
TRBJ2-3 | TRBD1 | TRBV4-1 | NA | TGCGCCAGCAGGCTGAATAGACAGGGGGCAGATACGCAGTATTTT | CASRLNRQGADTQYF
TRBJ1-2 | NA | TRBV28 | NA | TGTGCCAGCAGTTTACGACAGCTCCAGATCTATGGCTACACCTTC | CASSLRQLQIYGYTF
TRBJ1-5 | NA | TRBV30 | few | TGTGCCTGGAGTGATGGCAGGGGTCAGCCCCAGCATTTT | CAWSDGRGQPQHF
TRBJ2-7 | TRBD1 | TRBV11-2 | NA | TGTGCCAGCAGCTCCCGGGACAGGGCCTACGAGCAGTACTTC | CASSSRDRAYEQYF
TRBJ2-1 | NA | TRBV5-1 | NA | TGCGCCAGCAGCCTAACGGGGGACAATGAGCAGTTCTTC | CASSLTGDNEQFF
TRBJ1-5 | NA | TRBV27 | NA | TGTGCCAGCAGTCCCCTCAGCGGGGGCAATCAGCCCCAGCATTTT | CASSPLSGGNQPQHF
TRBJ2-1 | TRBD2 | TRBV6-1 | once | TGTGCCAGCACCGACCGACTAGCTATATATGAGCAGTTCTTC | CASTDRLAIYEQFF
TRBJ2-1 | NA | TRBV13 | few | TGTGCCAGCAGCTTCCGTTCCTACAATGAGCAGTTCTTC | CASSFRSYNEQFF
TRBJ2-7 | TRBD1 | TRBV11-2 | NA | TGTGCCAGCAGCTTAGGACAGGGGTTTTACGAGCAGTACTTC | CASSLGQGFYEQYF
TRBJ2-1 | TRBD2 | TRBV5-4 | NA | TGTGCCAGCAGCTTGGGAAGGGGGACTAGCGGGATGGATGAGCAGTTCTTC | CASSLGRGTSGMDEQFF
TRBJ1-2 | NA | TRBV27 | NA | TGTGCCAGCAGTTTGCGTGGTCAAGGCTACACCTTC | CASSLRGQGYTF
TRBJ2-1 | TRBD2 | TRBV5-1 | NA | TGCGCCAGCAGCTTCCGCGGGAGGGCCAGGGATGAGCAGTTCTTC | CASSFRGRARDEQFF
TRBJ1-4 | NA | TRBV23-1 | NA | TGCGCCAGCAGTCGGATCGGGGCTGAAAAACTGTTTTTT | CASSRIGAEKLFF
TRBJ2-7 | NA | TRBV21-1 | NA | TGTGCCAGCAGCTCCCAAGGGACTGGCTTTACCTACGAGCAGTACTTC | CASSSQGTGFTYEQYF